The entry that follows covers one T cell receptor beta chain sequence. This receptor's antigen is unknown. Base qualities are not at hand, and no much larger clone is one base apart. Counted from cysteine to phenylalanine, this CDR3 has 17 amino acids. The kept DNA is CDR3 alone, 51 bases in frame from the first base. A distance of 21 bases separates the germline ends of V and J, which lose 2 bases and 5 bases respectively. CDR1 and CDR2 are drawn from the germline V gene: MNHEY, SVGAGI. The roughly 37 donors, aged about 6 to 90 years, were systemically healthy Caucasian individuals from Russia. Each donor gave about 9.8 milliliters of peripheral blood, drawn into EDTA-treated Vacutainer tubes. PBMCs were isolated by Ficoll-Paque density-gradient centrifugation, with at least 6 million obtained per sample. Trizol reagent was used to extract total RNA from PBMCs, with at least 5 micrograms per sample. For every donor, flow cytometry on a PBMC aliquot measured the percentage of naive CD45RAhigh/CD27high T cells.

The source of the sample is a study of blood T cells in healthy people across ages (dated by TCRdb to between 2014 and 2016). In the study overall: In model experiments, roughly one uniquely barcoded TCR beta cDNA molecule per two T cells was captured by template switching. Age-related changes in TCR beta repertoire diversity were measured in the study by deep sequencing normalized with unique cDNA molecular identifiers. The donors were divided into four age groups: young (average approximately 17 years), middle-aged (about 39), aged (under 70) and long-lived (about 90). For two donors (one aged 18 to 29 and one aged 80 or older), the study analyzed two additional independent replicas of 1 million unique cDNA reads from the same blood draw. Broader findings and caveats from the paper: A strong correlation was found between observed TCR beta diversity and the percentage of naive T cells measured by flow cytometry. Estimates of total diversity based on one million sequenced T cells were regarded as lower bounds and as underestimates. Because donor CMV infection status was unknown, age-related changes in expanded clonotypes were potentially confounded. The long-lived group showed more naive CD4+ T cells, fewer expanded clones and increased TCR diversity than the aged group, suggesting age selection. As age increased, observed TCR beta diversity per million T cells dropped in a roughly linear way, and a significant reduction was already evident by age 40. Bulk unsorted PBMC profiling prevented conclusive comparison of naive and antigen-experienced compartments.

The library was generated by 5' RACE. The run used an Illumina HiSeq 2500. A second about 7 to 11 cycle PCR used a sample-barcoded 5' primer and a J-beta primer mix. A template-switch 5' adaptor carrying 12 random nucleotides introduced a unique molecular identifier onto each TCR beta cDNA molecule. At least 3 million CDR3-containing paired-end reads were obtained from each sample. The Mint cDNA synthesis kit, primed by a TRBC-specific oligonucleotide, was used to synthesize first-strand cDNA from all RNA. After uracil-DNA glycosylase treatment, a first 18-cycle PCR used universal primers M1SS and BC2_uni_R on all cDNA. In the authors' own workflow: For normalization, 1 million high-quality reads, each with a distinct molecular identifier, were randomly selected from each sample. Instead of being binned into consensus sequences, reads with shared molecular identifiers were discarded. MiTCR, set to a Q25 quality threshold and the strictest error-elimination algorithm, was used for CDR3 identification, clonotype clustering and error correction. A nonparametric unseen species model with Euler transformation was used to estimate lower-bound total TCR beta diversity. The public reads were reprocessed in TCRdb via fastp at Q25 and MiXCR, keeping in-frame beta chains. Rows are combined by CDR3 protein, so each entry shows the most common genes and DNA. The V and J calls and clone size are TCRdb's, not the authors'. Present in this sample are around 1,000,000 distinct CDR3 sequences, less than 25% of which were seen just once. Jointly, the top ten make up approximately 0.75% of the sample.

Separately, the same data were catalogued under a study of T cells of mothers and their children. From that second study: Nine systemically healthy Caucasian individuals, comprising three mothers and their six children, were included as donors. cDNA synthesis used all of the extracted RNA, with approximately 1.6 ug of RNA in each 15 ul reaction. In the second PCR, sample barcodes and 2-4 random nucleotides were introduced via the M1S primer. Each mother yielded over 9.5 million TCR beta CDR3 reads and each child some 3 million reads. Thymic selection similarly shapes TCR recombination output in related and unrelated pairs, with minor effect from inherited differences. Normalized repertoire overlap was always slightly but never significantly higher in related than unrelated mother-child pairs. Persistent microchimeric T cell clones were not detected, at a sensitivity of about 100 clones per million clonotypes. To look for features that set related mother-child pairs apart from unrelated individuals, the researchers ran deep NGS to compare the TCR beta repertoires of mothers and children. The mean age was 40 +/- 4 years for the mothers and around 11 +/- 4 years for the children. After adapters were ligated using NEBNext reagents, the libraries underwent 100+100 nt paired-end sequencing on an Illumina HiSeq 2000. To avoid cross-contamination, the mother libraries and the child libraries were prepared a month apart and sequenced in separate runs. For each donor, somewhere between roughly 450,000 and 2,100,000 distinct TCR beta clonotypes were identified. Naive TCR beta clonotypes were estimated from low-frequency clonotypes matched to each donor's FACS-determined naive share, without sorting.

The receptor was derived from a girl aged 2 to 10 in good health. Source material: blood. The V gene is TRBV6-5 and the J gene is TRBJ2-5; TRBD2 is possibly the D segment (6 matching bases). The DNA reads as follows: TGTGCCAGCAGTTACCCAAGACGCGAGGGAGGCGGGGAGACCCAGTACTTC. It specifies CASSYPRREGGGETQYF.